The TCR beta chain described here comes from a study of Ad26.COV2.S vaccination and SARS-CoV-2 variants. Points from the study as a whole: Placebo recipients and vaccine recipients were similar in non-spike TCR breadth. From the TCR breadth and depth analyses, total T cell responses may have been underestimated. Reportedly, after vaccination the spike-specific CD8+ and CD4+ T cell responses displayed substantial breadth.

Regarding this clone: Its target is unknown.

Libraries were prepared by immunoSEQ multiplex PCR; TCRdb keeps only in-frame clonotypes and omits some of them. The table lists roughly 380,000 clones, roughly nine tenths of them singletons. The V and J ends lost 2 bases and 8 bases respectively, with 12 bases between them. The CDR3 loop spans 14 amino acids. The germline V gene has CDR1 SGHTA and CDR2 FQGTGA. This specimen consisted of peripheral blood, obtained after recovery from COVID-19. The TCR sequence derives from a human donor who had recovered from COVID-19. The genes are TRBV7-3 and TRBJ1-4; D remains unclear. The CDR3 region is CASSLSGAWEKLFF. Written as DNA, the CDR3 is TGTGCCAGCAGCTTATCCGGTGCGTGGGAAAAACTGTTTTTT.